One sample yielded the 29 T cell receptor beta chains listed below, sequenced in a study of beta chain features in type 1 diabetes. The whole isolated RNA underwent reverse transcription, so sequencing captured expressed TCRB transcripts. Here immunoSEQ multiplex PCR was the method, and the copy in TCRdb shows in-frame clones only, minus some. The sample lists hundreds of thousands of clones, 15% to 17% occurring once. The sequenced sample was naive CD4+ T cells from blood. These receptors were obtained from a man aged 18-30 years in good health.

This clone was seen only a few times. The chain is built from TRBV25-1 and TRBJ2-3; TRBD1 is a possible D gene (5 bases). The germline gives CDR1 MGHDK, CDR2 SYGVNS. V gave up 1 base and J gave up 8 bases, with 19 bases separating them. This CDR3 has 16 amino acids. The CDR3 sequence is CASSESGSLGLGTQYF. Written as DNA, the CDR3 is TGTGCCAGCAGTGAATCGGGTAGTTTGGGGCTTGGTACGCAGTATTTT.

This clone was counted only a few times. The rearrangement links TRBV11-2 to TRBJ2-7; TRBD1 is a possible D gene (6 bases). The CDR3 consists of 15 residues. Trimming stripped 5 bases from V and 0 bases from J, with 14 bases between. CDR1 is SGHAT, CDR2 FQNNGV, per germline. CDR3 bases: TGTGCCAGCAGCCAACAGGGCTTCCTCTCCTACGAGCAGTACTTC. Its protein is CASSQQGFLSYEQYF. Using reference TRBV11-2 and TRBJ2-7 for the parts outside the CDR3, the full variable domain is EAGVAQSPRYKIIEKRQSVAFWCNPISGHATLYWYQQILGQGPKLLIQFQNNGVVDDSQLPKDRFSAERLKGVDSTLKIQPAKLEDSAVYLCASSQQGFLSYEQYFGPGTRLTVT.

A few counts support this clone. The rearrangement joins TRBV7-9 to TRBJ2-1, with D tentatively TRBD2 (6 bases). V lost 1 base, J lost 6 bases, and 16 bases lay in between. This CDR3 spans 16 amino acids. From germline, CDR1 is SEHNR and CDR2 FQNEAQ (reference sequence). The CDR3 DNA reads as TGTGCCAGCAGCTTAGGGGGAGCGGGTGCCCTCAATGAGCAGTTCTTC. Its protein is CASSLGGAGALNEQFF.

Only a few counts were recorded for this clone. This rearrangement joins TRBV20-1 to TRBJ2-1, with D maybe TRBD1 (7 bases). Germline CDR1 DFQATT, CDR2 SNEGSKA (reference sequence). Between the trimmed V and J ends, which lost 6 bases and 9 bases, there was a span of 12 bases. CDR3 size: 11 residues. The CDR3, as DNA: TGCAGTGCGAAGCAGGGGGGTGAGCAGTTCTTC. Protein: CSAKQGGEQFF.

A few counts support this clone. V gene TRBV7-3 combines with J gene TRBJ1-2, with a tentative D call TRBD1 (6 bases). There are 14 residues in the CDR3. CDR1 and CDR2 from the germline V gene are SGHTA and FQGTGA. Trimming removed 5 bases at V and 1 base at J, with 11 bases between. The CDR3: CASSPGAGNYGYTF. The CDR3 nucleotides read TGTGCCAGCAGCCCAGGGGCTGGTAACTATGGCTACACCTTC.

The chain combines TRBV18 with TRBJ2-7; D remains unclear. CDR1 KGHSH and CDR2 LQKENI come from the germline V gene. This CDR3 comprises 13 residues. V dropped 2 bases and J dropped 1 base, with 6 bases sitting between them. In DNA form, the CDR3 reads TGTGCCAGCTCACCAATCGGATCCTACGAGCAGTACTTC. This translates into CASSPIGSYEQYF.

This clone was counted a few times. The rearrangement uses TRBV6-1 and TRBJ2-2; possible D gene TRBD1, 5 bases. This CDR3 has 14 residues. Trimming stripped 7 bases from V and 5 bases from J, with 14 bases between. The germline V gene has CDR1 MNHNS and CDR2 SASEGT. CDR3 nucleotide sequence: TGTGCCAGCATATTCGGTCAGGGAACCGGGGAGCTGTTTTTT. This encodes CASIFGQGTGELFF.

This clone was seen a few times. One end of the junction is discordant with germline, which a read error may explain. The chain has TRBV4-1 and TRBJ2-5; 7 positions agree with TRBD1. The germline V gene encodes CDR1 MGHRA and CDR2 YSYEKL. The CDR3 contains 15 residues. The CDR3 is CASSREDRIEETQYF. The CDR3 bases are TGCGCCAGCAGCCGAGAGGACAGGATCGAAGAAACCCAGTACTTC.

This clone occurred a few times. The chain has TRBV25-1 and TRBJ1-3, with 8 bases aligning to TRBD1. The CDR3 totals 15 residues. The germline V gene has CDR1 MGHDK and CDR2 SYGVNS. The V gene end was trimmed by 4 bases and the J gene end by 2 bases; junction bases not matched to a gene: 4. CDR3 protein: CASSATDRAGNTIYF. Here the CDR3 DNA reads TGTGCCAGCAGTGCTACGGACAGGGCTGGAAACACCATATATTTT.

This clone was observed a few times. The same CDR3 arises from other DNA sequences in this sample as well. The V call is TRBV5-1, the J call TRBJ1-2; no reliable D call. V lost 0 bases, J lost 2 bases, and 5 bases lay in between. Germline assignment: CDR1 SGHRS and CDR2 YFSETQ. The CDR3 extends over 13 amino acids. CDR3 sequence: CASSLGRNYGYTF. The CDR3 region has the DNA TGCGCCAGCAGCTTGGGACGGAACTATGGCTACACCTTC.

The chain carries TRBV7-3 and TRBJ1-1, with D tentatively TRBD1 (5 bases). CDR3 length equals 15 residues. The V gene's germline CDR1 is SGHTA and CDR2 FQGTGA. Trimming pared 4 bases from V and 1 base from J, leaving 13 bases between. CDR3 sequence: CASSSPGRENTEAFF. In DNA form, the CDR3 reads TGTGCCAGCAGCTCGCCGGGACGTGAGAACACTGAAGCTTTCTTT.

The chain links TRBV29-1 to TRBJ2-1, with D possibly TRBD1 on 6 matching bases. Germline assignment: CDR1 SQVTM and CDR2 ANQGSEA. This CDR3 has 12 amino acids. V shed 6 bases and J shed 3 bases, with 9 bases lying between them. In nucleotides, the CDR3 is TGCAGCGTCCAGGGGCTCTACAATGAGCAGTTCTTC. Protein: CSVQGLYNEQFF.

The J gene is TRBJ2-1, the V gene TRBV11-2, with D unclear. CDR1 and CDR2 (germline): SGHAT, FQNNGV. This CDR3 region has 13 residues. V lost 0 bases to trimming and J lost 7 bases, with 7 bases between them. The CDR3 nucleotides read TGTGCCAGCAGCTTAGATCGAGAGAATGAGCAGTTCTTC. It yields the protein CASSLDRENEQFF.

Only a few counts were recorded for this clone. The CDR3 coding sequence is TGTGCCAGTAAGTCGTGGGGAGATTATAGCAATCAGCCCCAGCATTTT. This codes for CASKSWGDYSNQPQHF. V usage is TRBV19 and J usage is TRBJ1-5; D unresolved. The V gene's germline CDR1 is LNHDA and CDR2 SQIVND (reference sequence). This CDR3 has 16 residues. V shed 7 bases and J shed 0 bases, with 16 bases lying between them.

The table lists this clone with a few counts. The genes are TRBV15 and TRBJ2-2, with TRBD1 as a possible D gene (5 bases). The CDR3 is made up of 15 amino acids. Trimming cost V 1 base and J 0 bases, with 6 bases left between them. Germline CDR1 is LNHNV and CDR2 is YYDKDF (reference sequence). This CDR3 is CATSRGQTNTGELFF. CDR3 nucleotides: TGTGCCACCAGCAGAGGACAGACGAACACCGGGGAGCTGTTTTTT.

This clone occurred a few times. This chain uses TRBV4-3 with TRBJ1-2; 8 bases are shared with TRBD1. The CDR3 length is 15 residues. J lost 5 bases, V lost 3 bases, and 8 bases had no gene match. Germline CDR1 reads LGHNA; CDR2 reads YSLEER. CDR3 sequence reads: CASSHLGQGNYGYTF. The CDR3 region has the DNA TGCGCCAGCAGCCATTTAGGACAGGGAAATTATGGCTACACCTTC.

This clone was detected only a few times. The chain links TRBV9 to TRBJ1-1; possibly TRBD1 for D (5 bases). The CDR3 sequence is 15 residues long. Germline-derived CDR1 and CDR2 are SGDLS and YYNGEE. The V and J ends lost 6 bases and 0 bases respectively, with 15 bases between them. DNA for the CDR3: TGTGCCAGCACCGGGACGTCTTTCATGAACACTGAAGCTTTCTTT. Residues: CASTGTSFMNTEAFF.

CDR3 sequence reads: CSVEGIDTQYF. The CDR3, as DNA: TGCAGCGTTGAGGGGATTGATACGCAGTATTTT. The chain carries TRBV29-1 and TRBJ2-3; D call uncertain. V was cut by 3 bases and J by 6 bases, with 7 bases left in between. CDR3 size: 11 residues. Looked up from germline, CDR1 is SQVTM and CDR2 is ANQGSEA.

The V and J genes are TRBV7-2 and TRBJ2-2, with 7 bases fitting TRBD1. CDR1 is SGHTA and CDR2 is FQGNSA in the germline V gene. This CDR3 contains 15 residues. The junction had 4 bases not matched to a gene; V was cut back by 5 bases and J by 1 base. The CDR3 DNA sequence: TGTGCCAGCAGCCCGGACAGGAGGAACACCGGGGAGCTGTTTTTT. Its translation: CASSPDRRNTGELFF.

This clone was detected a few times. The chain recombines TRBV13 with TRBJ1-6; TRBD1 is a possible D gene (6 bases). CDR3 length equals 16 residues. Germline values: CDR1 PRHDT, CDR2 FYEKMQ (reference sequence). V was clipped by 2 bases and J by 7 bases, with 15 bases between them. CDR3 protein: CASSLRAPRGNSPLHF. As DNA, the CDR3 is TGTGCCAGCAGCTTAAGGGCCCCCAGGGGAAATTCACCCCTCCACTTT.

This clone appeared a few times. The chain joins TRBV7-3 to TRBJ2-3; D not resolved. V was pared by 4 bases and J by 1 base, with 9 bases between. Germline lookup yields CDR1 SGHTA and CDR2 FQGTGA. CDR3 length: 14 residues. The CDR3 is CASSSPSGTDTQYF. The DNA of the CDR3 is TGTGCCAGCAGCTCCCCCAGTGGCACAGATACGCAGTATTTT.

This clone occurred a few times. The chain recombines TRBV4-3 with TRBJ2-7, with 12 bases matching TRBD2. This CDR3 region has 19 residues. Germline V gene sequence: CDR1 LGHNA, CDR2 YSLEER. The V segment lost 0 bases and the J segment 2 bases; nucleotides outside the gene matches: 11. CDR3 protein: CASSQESPSGRARAYEQYF. The CDR3 region has the DNA TGCGCCAGCAGCCAAGAGAGTCCTAGCGGGAGGGCCAGGGCCTACGAGCAGTACTTC.

A few counts support this clone. The chain has TRBV10-3 and TRBJ1-2; 8 bases match TRBD1. V gave up 2 bases and J gave up 1 base; unmatched junction bases: 9. CDR1 ENHRY and CDR2 SYGVKD come from the germline V gene. The CDR3 length is 17 residues. Here the CDR3 reads CAISENGQGKDNYGYTF. The CDR3, as DNA: TGTGCCATCAGTGAGAACGGACAGGGAAAAGATAACTATGGCTACACCTTC.

This chain joins TRBV4-2 and TRBJ1-2; unclear D gene. Germline V gene lookup returns CDR1 LGHNA and CDR2 YNFKEQ. The germline V and J ends were trimmed by 3 bases and 8 bases, with 10 bases remaining between them. The CDR3 is 12 residues long. The CDR3 nucleotides read TGTGCCAGCAGCCAGTACTCAGTCGGCTACACCTTC. As protein: CASSQYSVGYTF.

This clone came up a few times. V gene TRBV27 combines with J gene TRBJ2-2; D might be TRBD1 (6 bases). The CDR3 loop spans 14 amino acids. V was trimmed by 5 bases and J by 3 bases, leaving 10 bases between them. The germline V gene has CDR1 MNHEY and CDR2 SMNVEV (reference sequence). CDR3 protein: CASSRDTYTGELFF. In DNA, the CDR3 is TGTGCCAGCAGTCGGGACACTTACACCGGGGAGCTGTTTTTT.

The V gene is TRBV5-1, the J gene TRBJ2-5; TRBD2 is a possible D gene (6 bases). Germline V gene data show CDR1 as SGHRS and CDR2 as YFSETQ. V lost 3 bases and J 5 bases, leaving 17 bases between the germline ends. The CDR3 is 15 amino acids. The CDR3 DNA reads as TGCGCCAGCAGCTCCGGACTATTAAGTGAGGAGACCCAGTACTTC. It encodes CASSSGLLSEETQYF.

This clone was observed a few times. V is TRBV5-1 and J is TRBJ2-7, with 7 bases fitting TRBD2. The CDR3 has 16 residues. V lost 0 bases and J lost 5; bases outside the gene matches: 11. Germline loops: CDR1 SGHRS, CDR2 YFSETQ. The CDR3 coding sequence is TGCGCCAGCAGCTTGGCCCCGGGGGGAAGGACGAACGAGCAGTACTTC. Translation: CASSLAPGGRTNEQYF.

This clone was observed a few times. This rearrangement joins TRBV5-4 to TRBJ1-2; 11 positions agree with TRBD1. Germline loops: CDR1 SGHNT, CDR2 YYREEE (reference sequence). V shed 4 bases, J shed 4 bases, and the junction held 12 bases outside the gene matches. This CDR3 contains 17 residues. The CDR3 here is CASSRTGGQGSSYGYTF. CDR3 nucleotides: TGTGCCAGCAGCAGGACAGGGGGCCAAGGAAGTTCCTATGGCTACACCTTC.

The chain recombines TRBV5-6 with TRBJ1-2, with 8 bases matching TRBD1. The CDR3 length is 13 residues. The germline gives CDR1 SGHDT, CDR2 YYEEEE. The J segment lost 4 bases and the V segment lost 4 bases, leaving 3 bases of the junction unmatched. CDR3 amino acids: CASSQDRVYGYTF. In nucleotides, the CDR3 is TGTGCCAGCAGCCAGGACAGGGTCTATGGCTACACCTTC.